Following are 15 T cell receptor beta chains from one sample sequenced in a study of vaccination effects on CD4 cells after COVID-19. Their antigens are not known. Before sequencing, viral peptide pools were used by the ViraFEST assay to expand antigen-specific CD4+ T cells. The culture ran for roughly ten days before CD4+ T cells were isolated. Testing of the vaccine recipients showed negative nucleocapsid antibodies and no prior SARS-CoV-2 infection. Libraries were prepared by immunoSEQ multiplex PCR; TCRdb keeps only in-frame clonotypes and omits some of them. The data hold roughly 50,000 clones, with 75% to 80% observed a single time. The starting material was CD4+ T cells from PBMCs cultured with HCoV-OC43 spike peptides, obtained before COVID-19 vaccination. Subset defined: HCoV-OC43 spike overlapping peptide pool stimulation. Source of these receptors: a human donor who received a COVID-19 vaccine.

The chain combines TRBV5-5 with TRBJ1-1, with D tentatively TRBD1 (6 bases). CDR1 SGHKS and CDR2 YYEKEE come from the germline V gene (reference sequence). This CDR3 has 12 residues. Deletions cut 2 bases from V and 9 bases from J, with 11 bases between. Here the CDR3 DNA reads TGTGCCAGCAGCTTCCTGACAGGTCAAGCTTTCTTT. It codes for CASSFLTGQAFF. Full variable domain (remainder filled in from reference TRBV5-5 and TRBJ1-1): DAGVTQSPTHLIKTRGQQVTLRCSPISGHKSVSWYQQVLGQGPQFIFQYYEKEERGRGNFPDRFSARQFPNYSSELNVNALLLGDSALYLCASSFLTGQAFFGQGTRLTVV.

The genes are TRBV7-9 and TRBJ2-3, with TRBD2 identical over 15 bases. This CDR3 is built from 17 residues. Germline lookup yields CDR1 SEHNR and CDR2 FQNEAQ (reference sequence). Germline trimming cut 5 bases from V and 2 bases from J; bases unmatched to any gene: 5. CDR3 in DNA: TGTGCCAGCAGCATCAGGACTAGCGGGGGGGCCACAGATACGCAGTATTTT. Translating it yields CASSIRTSGGATDTQYF.

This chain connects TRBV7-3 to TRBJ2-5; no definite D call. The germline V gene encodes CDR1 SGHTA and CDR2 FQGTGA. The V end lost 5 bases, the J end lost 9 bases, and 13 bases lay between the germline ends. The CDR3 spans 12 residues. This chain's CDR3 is CASSDPGRPQYF. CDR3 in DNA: TGTGCCAGCAGCGACCCAGGACGTCCCCAGTACTTC.

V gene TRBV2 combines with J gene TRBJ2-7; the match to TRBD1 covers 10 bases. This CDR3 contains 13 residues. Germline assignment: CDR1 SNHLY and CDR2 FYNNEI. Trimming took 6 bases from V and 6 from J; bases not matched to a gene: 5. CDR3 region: CASRPDRGLEQYV. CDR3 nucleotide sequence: TGTGCCAGCAGACCAGACAGGGGGCTCGAGCAGTACGTC.

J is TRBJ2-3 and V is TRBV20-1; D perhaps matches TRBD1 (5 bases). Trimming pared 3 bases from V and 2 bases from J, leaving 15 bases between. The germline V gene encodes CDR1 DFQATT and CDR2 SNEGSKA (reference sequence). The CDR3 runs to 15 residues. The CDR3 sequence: CSASGVQGTTDTQYF. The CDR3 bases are TGCAGTGCTAGTGGGGTGCAGGGTACCACAGATACGCAGTATTTT.

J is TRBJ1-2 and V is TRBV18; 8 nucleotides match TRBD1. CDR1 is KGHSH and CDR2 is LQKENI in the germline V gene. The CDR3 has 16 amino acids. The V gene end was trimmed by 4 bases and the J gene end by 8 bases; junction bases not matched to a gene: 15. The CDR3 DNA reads TGTGCCAGCTCACTTGACCTCACAGGGGGTGACGAGGGCTACACCTTC. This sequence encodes CASSLDLTGGDEGYTF.

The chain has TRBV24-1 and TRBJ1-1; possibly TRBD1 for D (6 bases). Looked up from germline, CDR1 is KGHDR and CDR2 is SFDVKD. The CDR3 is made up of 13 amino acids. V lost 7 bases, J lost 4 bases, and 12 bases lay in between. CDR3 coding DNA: TGTGCCACCAGGCGCGGACAGAGCACTGAAGCTTTCTTT. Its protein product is CATRRGQSTEAFF.

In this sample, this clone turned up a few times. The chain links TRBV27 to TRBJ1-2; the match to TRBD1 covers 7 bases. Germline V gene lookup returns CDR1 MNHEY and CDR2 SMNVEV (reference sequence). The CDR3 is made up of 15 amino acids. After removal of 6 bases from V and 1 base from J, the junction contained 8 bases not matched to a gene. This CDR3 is CASRKTTGVNYGYTF. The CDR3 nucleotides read TGTGCCAGCAGAAAAACTACAGGGGTTAACTATGGCTACACCTTC.

CDR3 sequence reads: CASSLMGVNTEAFF. The CDR3 DNA sequence: TGTGCCAGCAGCTTAATGGGTGTGAACACTGAAGCTTTCTTT. This rearrangement joins TRBV7-9 to TRBJ1-1, with no clear D. The germline V and J ends were trimmed by 2 bases and 0 bases, with 7 bases remaining between them. The CDR3 consists of 14 residues. CDR1 SEHNR and CDR2 FQNEAQ come from the germline V gene (reference sequence). Filled out from reference TRBV7-9 and TRBJ1-1, the complete variable domain reads DTGVSQNPRHKITKRGQNVTFRCDPISEHNRLYWYRQTLGQGPEFLTYFQNEAQLEKSRLLSDRFSAERPKGSFSTLEIQRTEQGDSAMYLCASSLMGVNTEAFFGQGTRLTVV.

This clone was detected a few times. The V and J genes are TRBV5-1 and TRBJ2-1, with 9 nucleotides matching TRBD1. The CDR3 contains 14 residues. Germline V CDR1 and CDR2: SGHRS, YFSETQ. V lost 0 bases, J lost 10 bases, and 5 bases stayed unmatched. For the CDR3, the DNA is TGCGCCAGCAGCTTGGAAACAGGGGGCGGGGAGCAGTTCTTC. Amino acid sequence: CASSLETGGGEQFF.

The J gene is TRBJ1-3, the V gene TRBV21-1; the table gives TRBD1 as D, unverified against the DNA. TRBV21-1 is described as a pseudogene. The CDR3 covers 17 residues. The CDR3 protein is CASRRNRTGDSGNTIYF. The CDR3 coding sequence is TGTGCCAGCCGCCGAAATAGGACAGGGGATTCTGGAAACACCATATATTTT.

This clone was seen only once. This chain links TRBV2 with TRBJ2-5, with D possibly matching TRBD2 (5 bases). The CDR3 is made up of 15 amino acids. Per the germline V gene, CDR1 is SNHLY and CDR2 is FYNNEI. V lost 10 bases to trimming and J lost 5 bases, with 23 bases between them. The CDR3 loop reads CATNEGRGLTETQYF. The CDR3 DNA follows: TGTGCCACCAACGAGGGCCGGGGTTTGACGGAGACCCAGTACTTC.

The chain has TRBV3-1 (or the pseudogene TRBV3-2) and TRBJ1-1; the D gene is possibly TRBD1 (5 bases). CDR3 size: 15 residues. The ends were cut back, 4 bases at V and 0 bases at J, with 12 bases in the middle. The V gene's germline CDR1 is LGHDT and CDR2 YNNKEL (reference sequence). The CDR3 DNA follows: TGTGCCAGCAGCCGGGCAGGGAACATGAACACTGAAGCTTTCTTT. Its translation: CASSRAGNMNTEAFF.

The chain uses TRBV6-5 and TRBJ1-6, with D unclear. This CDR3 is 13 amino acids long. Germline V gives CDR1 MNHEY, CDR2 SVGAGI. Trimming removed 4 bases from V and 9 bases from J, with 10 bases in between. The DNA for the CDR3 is TGTGCCAGCAGTTCCTACAGAACTTCACCCCTCCACTTT. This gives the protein CASSSYRTSPLHF.

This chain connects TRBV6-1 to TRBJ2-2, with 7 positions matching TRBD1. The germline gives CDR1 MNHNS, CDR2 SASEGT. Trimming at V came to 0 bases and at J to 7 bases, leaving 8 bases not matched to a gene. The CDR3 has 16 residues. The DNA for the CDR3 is TGTGCCAGCAGTGAAGCGTTAGGGGGCTCGGGCGGGGAGCTGTTTTTT. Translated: CASSEALGGSGGELFF.